This T cell receptor (beta chain) was identified during a study of cytomegalovirus exposure and HLA in healthy donors. V lost 1 base, J lost 9 bases, and 16 bases lay in between. Germline lookup yields CDR1 SGHVS and CDR2 FNYEAQ. The length of the CDR3 is 14 residues. Study-wide points: Using the classifier, cytomegalovirus status was reportedly diagnosed with high specificity and sensitivity. A few chains tied to CMV proved CMV antigen-specific in vitro. Most TCR sequences were seen very rarely across donors, but some public TCRs occurred in many.

The method was immunoSEQ multiplex PCR; TCRdb's version includes in-frame clones alone and lacks a portion of them. The repertoire holds about 49,000 clones, with roughly 92% as singletons. The validation cohort, a group of under 150 subjects, included the donors and was separate from the approximately 660-subject first cohort. Comment on this clone: As yet, its antigen is unknown.

The clonotype comes from a man aged 18 to 35 in good health and CMV-seronegative. This chain joins TRBV7-6 and TRBJ2-7, with D maybe TRBD2 (5 bases). Sequencing used PBMCs. CDR3 amino acids: CASSLVLEGERQYF. CDR3 nucleotide sequence: TGTGCCAGCAGCTTAGTTCTTGAGGGTGAGAGGCAGTACTTC.